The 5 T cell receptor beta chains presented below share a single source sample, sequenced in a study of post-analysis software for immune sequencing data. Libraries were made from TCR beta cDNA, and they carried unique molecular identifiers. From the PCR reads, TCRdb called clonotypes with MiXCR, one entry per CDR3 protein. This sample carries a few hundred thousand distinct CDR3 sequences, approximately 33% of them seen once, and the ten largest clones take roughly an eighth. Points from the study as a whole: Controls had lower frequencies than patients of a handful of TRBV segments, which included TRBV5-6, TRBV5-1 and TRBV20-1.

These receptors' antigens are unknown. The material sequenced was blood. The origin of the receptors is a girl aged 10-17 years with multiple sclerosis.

The CDR3 DNA is TGTGCCAGCAGTGTAGAGCGGGGGCAGTACTTC. Protein: CASSVERGQYF. The chain carries TRBV2 and TRBJ2-7; TRBD2 aligns across 7 bases. The trim removed 4 bases at V and 9 bases at J, leaving 3 bases unmatched. Germline V CDR1 and CDR2: SNHLY, FYNNEI. The CDR3 is made up of 11 amino acids.

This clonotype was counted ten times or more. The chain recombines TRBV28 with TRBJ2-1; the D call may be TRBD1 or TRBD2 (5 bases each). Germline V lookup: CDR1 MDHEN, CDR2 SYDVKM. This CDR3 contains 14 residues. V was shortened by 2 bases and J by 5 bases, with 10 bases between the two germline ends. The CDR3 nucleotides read TGTGCCAGCAGTTTACCGGGGCTGCACAATGAGCAGTTCTTC. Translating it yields CASSLPGLHNEQFF. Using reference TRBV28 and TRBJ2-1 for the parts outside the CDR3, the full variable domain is DVKVTQSSRYLVKRTGEKVFLECVQDMDHENMFWYRQDPGLGLRLIYFSYDVKMKEKGDIPEGYSVSREKKERFSLILESASTNQTSMYLCASSLPGLHNEQFFGPGTRLTVL.

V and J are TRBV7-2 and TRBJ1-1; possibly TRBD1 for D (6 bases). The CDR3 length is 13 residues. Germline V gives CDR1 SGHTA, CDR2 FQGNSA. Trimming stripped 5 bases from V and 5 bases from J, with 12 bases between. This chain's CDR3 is CASSPRGQTEAFF. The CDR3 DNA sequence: TGTGCCAGCAGCCCTAGAGGACAGACTGAAGCTTTCTTT.

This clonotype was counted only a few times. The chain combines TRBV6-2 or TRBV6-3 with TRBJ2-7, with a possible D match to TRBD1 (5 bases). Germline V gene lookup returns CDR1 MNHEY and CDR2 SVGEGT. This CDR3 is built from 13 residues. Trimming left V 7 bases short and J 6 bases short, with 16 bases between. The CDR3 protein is CASTLRGLGEQYF. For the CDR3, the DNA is TGTGCCAGCACCCTTAGGGGCCTGGGCGAGCAGTACTTC.

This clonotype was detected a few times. The CDR3 coding sequence is TGTGCCAGCAGCCGACAGGGGCCCCACACTGAAGCTTTCTTT. Amino acid sequence: CASSRQGPHTEAFF. The chain carries TRBV7-9 and TRBJ1-1, with 8 bases identical to TRBD1. There are 14 residues in the CDR3. CDR1 and CDR2 from the germline V gene are SEHNR and FQNEAQ (reference sequence). With 5 bases clipped from V and 3 bases from J, the junction kept 5 bases outside the gene matches.